This T cell receptor beta chain was captured in a study of T cell responses to AZD1222 COVID-19 vaccine. Regarding the study as a whole: Clonal diversity may have been underestimated, and the donors were mostly white British, with more females than males.

In this sample, this clone turned up a few times. Antigen unknown. TCRdb keeps only in-frame clones here, not all; method: immunoSEQ multiplex PCR. The data hold approximately 120,000 clones, with about 89% observed a single time. Germline CDR1 is SGDLS and CDR2 is YYNGEE. The J segment lost 5 bases and the V segment lost 3 bases, leaving 13 bases of the junction unmatched. The CDR3 runs 16 residues. This sample comprised peripheral blood, obtained 28 days after the second AZD1222 dose. The clonotype comes from an adult who received the AZD1222 COVID-19 vaccine. The gene calls are TRBV9 and TRBJ1-1; 7 bases fit TRBD1. CDR3 in amino acids: CASSADLDRVETEAFF. The CDR3 DNA reads TGTGCCAGCAGCGCCGACCTCGACAGGGTAGAGACTGAAGCTTTCTTT.